What follows is one T cell receptor (beta chain) and its context. This receptor's antigen is unknown. One base away there is no much larger clone; base qualities are not given. This entry is derived from a study of long-term antiretroviral therapy in people with HIV (dated by TCRdb to between 2021 and 2024). In terms of the full investigation: Collection of the earliest samples took place about a decade ahead of the 2015 WHO recommendation for immediate ART, at a time when ART was typically delayed until CD4 counts fell. This retrospective serial study examined whether starting ART and sustained HIV suppression were associated with changes in the composition and diversity of the TRB repertoire in peripheral blood. The cohort contributed 150 to 200 cryopreserved PBMC samples from 30 to 35 adults with confirmed HIV infection, collected serially over a mean of around six years (range 1-12). Among the 25 to 30 participants with HIV, eleven were female. No cross-contamination during QIAcube processing turned up in test extractions that ran a monoclonal T-cell line alongside 33 polyclonal samples.

The immunoSEQ hsTCRB v3.0 assay was used at survey level resolution for TRB variable region sequencing. The target sequencing depth for TRB was 40,000-50,000 T-cell genomes per sample. Pooled TRB libraries were sequenced on an Illumina MiSeq with a v3 150-cycle kit. Per the source publication's procedure: Repertoire analysis was run in R within a reproducible Nextflow workflow that covered QC, data transformation and analysis. LymphoSeq2, an R package for exploring AIRR-Seq data, was used to implement custom analyses. A handful of samples that yielded fewer than 5000 total TRB sequences were excluded, so that around 190 HIV repertoires were analyzed. Among the 188 retained HIV repertoires, 59 were collected before ART initiation and roughly 130 were collected after ART initiation. Each repertoire was downsampled to 5000 TRB nucleotide sequences, and summary statistics were averaged across 100 downsampling iterations. TRB sequences were retained for analysis only if CDR3 regions of at least seven amino acids were present. Diversity was measured with a Shannon entropy-derived clonality score and the Gini coefficient. Repertoire networks linked the top 5000 CDR3 amino acid sequences whenever two sequences differed by an edit distance of one. For TRB CDR3 amino acid sequences, GLIPH2 was used to predict antigen specificity groups and MHC restriction. To flag known associations with CMV, EBV, HIV or tissue antigens, CDR3 amino acid sequences were compared against VDJdb and McPAS-TCR. Pre-ART, post-ART and control groups were compared with Wilcoxon signed-rank tests and Holm-Bonferroni correction. TCRdb retrieved this table from immuneACCESS and kept in-frame rearrangements only. Not all clones are present; in checked studies, unresolved V genes account for under half, and no reason is known for the remainder. V, J and clone size are those of that table, while D and trimming were read from the DNA. For this sample the table gives 19,000 or so clones, of which around 81% were detected only once. The ten largest clonotypes hold over 7.5% of the sample.

Spanning cysteine to phenylalanine, the CDR3 consists of 14 amino acids. CDR3 DNA is the only sequence kept; it has 42 bases, read in frame from the first base. V and J are trimmed by 5 bases and 8 bases, and the gene matches miss 8 bases of the junction. According to the germline V gene (reference sequence), CDR1 reads MNHEY and CDR2 reads SMNVEV. Inclusion was restricted to participants for whom at least one PBMC sample before ART initiation and at least two post-ART samples were available. Treatment was received in the United States of America by all participants with HIV. Before DNA extraction, cryopreserved samples of 1-10 million PBMC were thawed and washed. At the time of the earliest PBMC sample for each participant with HIV, ages ranged from roughly 23 to 55 years. Each participant contributed PBMC samples from 1-4 timepoints before ART initiation and 2-8 timepoints after ART initiation, with a median of 7 samples. For every participant, serial HIV viral load, CD4+ T-cell count, ART history and demographic data were obtained. A Qiagen kit on a QIAcube was used to extract genomic DNA from unsorted PBMC, with samples processed in batches of 12.

Broad study findings and their caveats: Inferences about post-ART repertoire changes are limited because no data were available on ART adherence, viral resistance or therapy changes. A significant increase in TRB diversity was found to be associated with ART initiation, although TRB diversity was observed to remain significantly below that of transplant donor controls even after long-term ART. Narrower CDR3 length ranges were observed in HIV repertoires than in controls, and an antigen-experienced repertoire with only a slight naive shift after ART was suggested by the network structure. Expanded TRB clones identified before ART initiation dominated the repertoire across all time points, though the dominance fluctuated and decreased in many PLHIV after ART. Because pre-ART samples had limited cell numbers, profiling was done on unsorted PBMC rather than on sorted CD4+ and CD8+ T cells. Limited PBMC availability meant only the TCR beta chain was sequenced, without alpha chain pairing. The samples span the years 2004 to 2017, and the ART regimens used may be less effective than current regimens.

The TCR sequence derives from a man over 45 with HIV. This material consisted of unsorted PBMCs, taken 0.3 years before starting antiretroviral therapy. The rearranged segments are TRBV27 and TRBJ1-4; 7 bases in between match TRBD1. In nucleotide form, the sequence is TGTGCCAGCAGTCACCGGGACAGAAGGGAAAAACTGTTTTTT. Translated, this is CASSHRDRREKLFF.